Sequencing of this T cell receptor (beta chain) was carried out in a study of blood T cell repertoires in COVID-19. Overall study: Whether acute or convalescent, the COVID-19 samples came from the United States, Italy and Spain. T cells, B-cell-depleted T cells, or PBMCs supplied cDNA or gDNA.

The CDR3 extends over 13 amino acids. Trimming left V 6 bases short and J 7 bases short, with 13 bases between. CDR1 is MNHEY and CDR2 is SMNVEV in the germline V gene (reference sequence). Original processing methods: Estimation of nucleated cell counts relied on the amplification of reference gene primers. Data came from immunoSEQ multiplex PCR; TCRdb stores just in-frame clones and leaves some out. That table furnishes V, J and clone size, whereas the DNA furnished D and trimming. The sample carries 200,000 or so clones, 86% recorded once. The chain combines TRBV27 with TRBJ2-1, with D possibly matching TRBD2 (5 bases). This TCR derives from a woman aged 45-65 years with acute or convalescent COVID-19. Sequencing input: peripheral blood. As DNA, the CDR3 is TGTGCCAGCAGGCGGGCCGGGCCGAATGAGCAGTTCTTC. Translation: CASRRAGPNEQFF.